This T cell receptor beta chain is drawn from a study of blood T cells in healthy people across ages. Combining a sample-barcoded 5' primer with a J-beta primer mix, a second PCR ran for roughly 6 to 12 cycles. TCRdb re-analysed the 5' RACE reads in MiXCR, keeping a single row per CDR3 protein. Seen here are roughly 720,000 distinct CDR3 sequences, roughly 53% observed once, and the top ten hold about 42%. CDR1 and CDR2 from the germline V gene are SGHTA and FQGNSA. The CDR3 extends over 14 amino acids. Between the trimmed V and J ends, which lost 1 base and 10 bases, there was a span of 16 bases. The V and J genes are TRBV7-2 and TRBJ2-5; D remains unclear. Sequencing was carried out using blood. The TCR was taken from an elderly man in good health. This CDR3 reads CASSLDGFNCNQYF. As DNA, the CDR3 is TGTGCCAGCAGCTTAGACGGTTTCAATTGTAACCAGTACTTC.